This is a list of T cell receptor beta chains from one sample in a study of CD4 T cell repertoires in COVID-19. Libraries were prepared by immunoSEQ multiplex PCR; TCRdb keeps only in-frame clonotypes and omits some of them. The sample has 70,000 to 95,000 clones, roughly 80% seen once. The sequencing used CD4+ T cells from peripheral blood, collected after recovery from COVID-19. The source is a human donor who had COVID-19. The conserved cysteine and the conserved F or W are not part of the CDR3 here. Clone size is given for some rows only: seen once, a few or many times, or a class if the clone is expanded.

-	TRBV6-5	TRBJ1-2	ASRVRGYT
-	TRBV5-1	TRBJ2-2	ASSFGSNTGELF
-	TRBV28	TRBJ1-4	ASSFRGVNEKLF
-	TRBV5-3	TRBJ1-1	ARSSMDTYRYEAF
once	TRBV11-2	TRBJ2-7	ASSLGTSYEQY
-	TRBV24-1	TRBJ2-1	ATSDFVAGFYEQF
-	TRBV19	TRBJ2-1	ASSEGSGRNEQF
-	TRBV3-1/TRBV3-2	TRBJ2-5	ASSQDGQGGEETQY
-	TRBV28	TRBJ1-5	ASRPGRQSKNQPQH
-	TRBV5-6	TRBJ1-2	ASSRGLGGYT
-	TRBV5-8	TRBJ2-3	ASSLGSQRTDTQY
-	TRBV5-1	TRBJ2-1	ASSLGGQDYEQF
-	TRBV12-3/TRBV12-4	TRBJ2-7	ASSLAYSYEQY
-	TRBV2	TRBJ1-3	ASSELPGGSVAIY
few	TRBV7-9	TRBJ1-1	ASSLVNIKTEAF
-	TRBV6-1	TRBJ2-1	ASSEGGGLHEQF
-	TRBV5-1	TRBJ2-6	ASSQGSSGANVLT
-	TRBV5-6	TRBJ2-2	ASSLKSFGSNTGELF
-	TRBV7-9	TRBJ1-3	ASSLGAGNTIY
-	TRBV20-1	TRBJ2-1	SASWLAGVYNEQF
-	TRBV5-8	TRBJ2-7	ASSPLAGGPYEQY
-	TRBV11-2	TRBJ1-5	ASSLGRNNQPQH
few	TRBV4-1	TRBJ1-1	ASSQDRARPPREAF
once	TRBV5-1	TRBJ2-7	ASSPISGTGYEQY
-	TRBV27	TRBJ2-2	ASSLSPGGFTGELF
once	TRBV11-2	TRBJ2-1	ASSPSGRQF
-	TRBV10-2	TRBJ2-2	ASSDRGRHTGELF
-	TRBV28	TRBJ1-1	ASSLRGGWNTEAF
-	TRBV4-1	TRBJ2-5	ASSQGNSQETQY